This T cell receptor beta chain was captured in a study of CD8 T cells in ankylosing spondylitis. Study-wide findings and caveats: Seemingly characteristic of ankylosing spondylitis blood was a TCR beta motif consisting of roughly 8 highly homologous variants. Earlier literature documents some of the motif variants in reactive arthritis synovial fluid and blood. According to the report, clones linked to the disease were significantly enriched in matched synovial fluid samples taken from ankylosing spondylitis patients.

A note on this clonotype: What it binds is not known.

Trimming cost V 7 bases and J 1 base, with 10 bases left between them. CDR3 length equals 13 residues. CDR1 is SGHAT and CDR2 is FQNNGV in the germline V gene. In making TCR beta libraries, quantitative 5'-RACE with molecular barcodes was used. TCRdb re-called the 5' RACE reads with MiXCR, one entry per CDR3 protein. Among more than 150,000 distinct CDR3 sequences listed, roughly 20% were seen once. The sequence came from a male donor aged 5-30 years with ankylosing spondylitis or in good health (not recorded which). The chain recombines TRBV11-2 with TRBJ2-5, with D tentatively TRBD2 (7 bases). The sample comprised blood, either unsorted or a sorted T cell fraction (not recorded which). DNA of the CDR3: TGTGCCAGCACGGGGGGCATCCAAGAGACCCAGTACTTC. It is translated as CASTGGIQETQYF.